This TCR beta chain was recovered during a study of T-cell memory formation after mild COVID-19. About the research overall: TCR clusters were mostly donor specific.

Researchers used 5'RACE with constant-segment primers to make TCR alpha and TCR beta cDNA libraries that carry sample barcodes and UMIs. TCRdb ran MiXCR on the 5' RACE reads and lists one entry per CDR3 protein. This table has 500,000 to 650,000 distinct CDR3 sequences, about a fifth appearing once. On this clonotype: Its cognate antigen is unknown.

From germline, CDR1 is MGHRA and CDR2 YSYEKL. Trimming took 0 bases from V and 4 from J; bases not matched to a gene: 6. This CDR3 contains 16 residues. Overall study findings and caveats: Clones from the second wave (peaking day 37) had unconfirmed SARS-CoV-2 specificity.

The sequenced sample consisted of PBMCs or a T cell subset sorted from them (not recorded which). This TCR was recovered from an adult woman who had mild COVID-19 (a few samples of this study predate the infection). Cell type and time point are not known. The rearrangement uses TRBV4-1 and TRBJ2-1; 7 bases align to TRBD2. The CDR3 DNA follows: TGCGCCAGCAGCCAAGAGTCGTCTAGCGGATACAATGAGCAGTTCTTC. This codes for CASSQESSSGYNEQFF.